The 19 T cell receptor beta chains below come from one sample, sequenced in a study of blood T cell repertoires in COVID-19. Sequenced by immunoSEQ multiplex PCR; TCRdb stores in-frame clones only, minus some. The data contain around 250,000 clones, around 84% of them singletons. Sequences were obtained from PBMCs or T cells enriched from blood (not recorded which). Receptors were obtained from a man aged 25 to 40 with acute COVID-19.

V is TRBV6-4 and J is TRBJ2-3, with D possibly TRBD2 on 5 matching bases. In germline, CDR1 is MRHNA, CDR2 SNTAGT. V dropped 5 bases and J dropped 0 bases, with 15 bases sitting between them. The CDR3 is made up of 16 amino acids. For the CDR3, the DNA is TGTGCCAGCAGTCCCACGAGTGGGAGAAGCACAGATACGCAGTATTTT. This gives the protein CASSPTSGRSTDTQYF.

The CDR3 DNA reads TGTGCCAGTAGTGCGAGTGCTTATAGCAATCAGCCCCAGCATTTT. Translating gives CASSASAYSNQPQHF. The chain joins TRBV19 to TRBJ1-5; D is undetermined. CDR3 length equals 15 residues. V was cut by 5 bases and J by 0 bases, with 11 bases left in between. Germline V gene sequence: CDR1 LNHDA, CDR2 SQIVND (reference sequence).

The CDR3 here is CASSPTVSTDTQYF. As DNA, the CDR3 is TGTGCCAGCTCACCCACAGTTAGCACAGATACGCAGTATTTT. The chain joins TRBV18 to TRBJ2-3; D ambiguous. CDR1 and CDR2 from the germline V gene are KGHSH and LQKENI. The length of the CDR3 is 14 residues. Trimming removed 3 bases from V and 0 bases from J, with 7 bases in between.

CDR3: CASSYVGRTGELFF. For the CDR3, the DNA is TGTGCCAGCAGTTACGTGGGGCGAACCGGGGAGCTGTTTTTT. V and J are TRBV6-6 and TRBJ2-2, with D perhaps TRBD1 (5 bases). The V end lost 2 bases, the J end lost 5 bases, and 9 bases lay between the germline ends. CDR3 length equals 14 residues. Per the germline V gene, CDR1 is MNHNY and CDR2 is SVGAGI (reference sequence).

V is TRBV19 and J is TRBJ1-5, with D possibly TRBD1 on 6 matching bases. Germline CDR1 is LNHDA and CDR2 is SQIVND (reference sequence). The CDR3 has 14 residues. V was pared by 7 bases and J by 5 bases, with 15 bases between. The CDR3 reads CASTKAGVHQPQHF. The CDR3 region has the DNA TGTGCCAGTACTAAGGCAGGGGTCCATCAGCCCCAGCATTTT.

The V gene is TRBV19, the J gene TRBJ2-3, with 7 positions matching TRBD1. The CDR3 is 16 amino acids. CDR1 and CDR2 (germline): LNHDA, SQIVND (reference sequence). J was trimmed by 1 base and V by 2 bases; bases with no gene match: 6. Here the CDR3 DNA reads TGTGCCAGTAGTATAAGGGGGCAGGGCGGCACAGATACGCAGTATTTT. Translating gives CASSIRGQGGTDTQYF.

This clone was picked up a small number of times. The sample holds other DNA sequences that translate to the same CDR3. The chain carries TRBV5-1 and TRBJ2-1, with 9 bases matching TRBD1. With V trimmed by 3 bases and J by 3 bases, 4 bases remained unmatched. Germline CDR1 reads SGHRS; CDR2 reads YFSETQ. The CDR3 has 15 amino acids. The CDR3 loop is CASSSTGGVYNEQFF. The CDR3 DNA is TGCGCCAGCAGCTCGACAGGGGGGGTCTACAATGAGCAGTTCTTC. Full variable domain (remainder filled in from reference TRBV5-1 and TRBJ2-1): KAGVTQTPRYLIKTRGQQVTLSCSPISGHRSVSWYQQTPGQGLQFLFEYFSETQRNKGNFPGRFSGRQFSNSRSEMNVSTLELGDSALYLCASSSTGGVYNEQFFGPGTRLTVL.

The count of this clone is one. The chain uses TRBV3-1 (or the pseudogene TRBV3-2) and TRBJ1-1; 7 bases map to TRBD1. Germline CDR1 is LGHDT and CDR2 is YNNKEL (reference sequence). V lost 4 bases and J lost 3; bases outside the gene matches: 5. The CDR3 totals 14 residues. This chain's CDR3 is CASSPSDRDTEAFF. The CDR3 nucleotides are TGTGCCAGCAGCCCCTCCGACAGGGACACTGAAGCTTTCTTT.

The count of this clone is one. The CDR3 loop reads CASSSGGSSYEQYV. CDR3 coding DNA: TGTGCCAGCAGTAGCGGGGGAAGCTCCTACGAGCAGTACGTC. The gene calls are TRBV6-5 and TRBJ2-7, with 8 positions matching TRBD2. The V and J ends lost 5 bases and 0 bases, in that order; junction bases with no gene match: 3. The CDR3 loop spans 14 amino acids. Per germline, CDR1 MNHEY and CDR2 SVGAGI.

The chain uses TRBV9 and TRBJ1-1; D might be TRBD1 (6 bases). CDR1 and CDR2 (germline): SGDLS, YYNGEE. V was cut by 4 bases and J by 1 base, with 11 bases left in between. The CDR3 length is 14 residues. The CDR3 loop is CASSTGGGNTEAFF. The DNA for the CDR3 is TGTGCCAGCAGCACGGGGGGCGGGAACACTGAAGCTTTCTTT.

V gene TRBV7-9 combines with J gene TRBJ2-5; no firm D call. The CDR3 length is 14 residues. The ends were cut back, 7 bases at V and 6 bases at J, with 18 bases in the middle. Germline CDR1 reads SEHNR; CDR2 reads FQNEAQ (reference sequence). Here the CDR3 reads CASTSSAVLKTQYF. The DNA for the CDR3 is TGTGCCAGCACCAGCTCTGCCGTACTGAAGACCCAGTACTTC. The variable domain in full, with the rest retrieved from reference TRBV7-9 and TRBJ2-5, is DTGVSQNPRHKITKRGQNVTFRCDPISEHNRLYWYRQTLGQGPEFLTYFQNEAQLEKSRLLSDRFSAERPKGSFSTLEIQRTEQGDSAMYLCASTSSAVLKTQYFGPGTRLLVL.

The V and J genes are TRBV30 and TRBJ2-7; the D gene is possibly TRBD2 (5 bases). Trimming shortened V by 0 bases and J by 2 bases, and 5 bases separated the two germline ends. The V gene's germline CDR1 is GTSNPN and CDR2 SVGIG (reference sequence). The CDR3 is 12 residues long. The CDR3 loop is CAWSVGAYEQYV. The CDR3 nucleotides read TGTGCCTGGAGTGTGGGAGCCTACGAGCAGTACGTC.

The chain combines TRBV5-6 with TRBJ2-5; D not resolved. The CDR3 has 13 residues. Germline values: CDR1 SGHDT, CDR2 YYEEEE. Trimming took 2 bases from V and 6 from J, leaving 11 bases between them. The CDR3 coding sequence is TGTGCCAGCAGCTTCAGTCGGGTCCAGACCCAGTACTTC. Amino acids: CASSFSRVQTQYF.

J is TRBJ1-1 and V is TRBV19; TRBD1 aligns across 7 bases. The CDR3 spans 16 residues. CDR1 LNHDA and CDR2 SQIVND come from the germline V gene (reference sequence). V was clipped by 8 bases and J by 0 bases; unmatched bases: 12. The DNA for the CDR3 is TGTGCCAGTGAGAAGGGCTGGGGACAGTTGAACACTGAAGCTTTCTTT. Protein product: CASEKGWGQLNTEAFF.

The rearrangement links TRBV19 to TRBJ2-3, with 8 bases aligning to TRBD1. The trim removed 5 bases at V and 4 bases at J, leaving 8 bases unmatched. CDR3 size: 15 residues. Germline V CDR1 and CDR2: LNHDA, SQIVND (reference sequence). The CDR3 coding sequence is TGTGCCAGTAGTGCCGGACAGGGAGTATCAGATACGCAGTATTTT. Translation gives CASSAGQGVSDTQYF.

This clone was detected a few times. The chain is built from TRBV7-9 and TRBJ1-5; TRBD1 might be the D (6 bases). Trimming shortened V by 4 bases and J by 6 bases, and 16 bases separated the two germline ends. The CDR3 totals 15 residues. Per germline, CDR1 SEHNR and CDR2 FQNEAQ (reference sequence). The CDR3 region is CASSSTGMGSQPQHF. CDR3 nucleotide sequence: TGTGCCAGCAGCTCTACAGGGATGGGCAGTCAGCCCCAGCATTTT. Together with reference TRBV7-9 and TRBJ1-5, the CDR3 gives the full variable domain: DTGVSQNPRHKITKRGQNVTFRCDPISEHNRLYWYRQTLGQGPEFLTYFQNEAQLEKSRLLSDRFSAERPKGSFSTLEIQRTEQGDSAMYLCASSSTGMGSQPQHFGDGTRLSIL.

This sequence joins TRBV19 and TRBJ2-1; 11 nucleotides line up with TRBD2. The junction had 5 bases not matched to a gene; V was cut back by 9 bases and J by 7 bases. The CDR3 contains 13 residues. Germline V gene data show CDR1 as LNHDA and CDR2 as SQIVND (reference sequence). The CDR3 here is CASGTSGRNEQFF. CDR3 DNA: TGTGCCAGCGGGACTAGCGGTCGGAATGAGCAGTTCTTC.

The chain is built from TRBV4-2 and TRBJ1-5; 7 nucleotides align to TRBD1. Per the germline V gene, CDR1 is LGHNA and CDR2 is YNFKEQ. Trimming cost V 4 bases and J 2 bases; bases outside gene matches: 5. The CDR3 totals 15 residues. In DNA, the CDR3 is TGTGCCAGCAGCCCCGGGACAGTCGGCAATCAGCCCCAGCATTTT. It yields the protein CASSPGTVGNQPQHF.

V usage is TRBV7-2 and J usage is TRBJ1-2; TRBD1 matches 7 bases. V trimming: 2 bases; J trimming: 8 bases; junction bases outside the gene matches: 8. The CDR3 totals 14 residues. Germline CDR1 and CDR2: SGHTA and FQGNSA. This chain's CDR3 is CASSLPTGEAGYTF. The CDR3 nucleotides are TGTGCCAGCAGCTTACCCACAGGGGAGGCCGGCTACACCTTC.